This TCR beta chain came from a study of early stage breast cancer tumors (dated by TCRdb to 2016 to 2017). Notes on the research overall: Of the roughly 15 invasive breast tumors, 12 to 13 were found to be estrogen receptor-positive, progesterone receptor-positive and HER2-negative. A total of about 2.9 million templates, representing 1,097,674 unique clonotypes, were detected across all samples. A read coverage of roughly 10-fold per sample was achieved on average. Of the roughly 12 ER+/PR+/HER2- tumors, eight were classified as invasive ductal carcinomas and four as invasive lobular carcinomas. The paper's findings and limits, for the study overall: Enriched TCRB sequences shared across patients were found to be mostly commonly generated sequences that were unlikely to play an important role in the tumor microenvironment. Chain pairing and functional markers such as CD4, CD8 and FOXP3 were not captured by bulk genomic DNA sequencing of unsorted cells. Because the cohort was small, a breakdown by tumor subtype could not be done. Greater similarity was observed between blood and normal breast repertoires than between blood and tumor repertoires, and tumor was distinguished from normal in about 90% of the 16 patients when each tissue was compared with blood. Compared with adjacent normal breast tissue, tumors had higher clonality and roughly 2.5-fold greater T cell density.

The table lists this clone with a few counts. What antigen it recognizes has not been identified. Per-base qualities were not stored, and no clone one base away is much larger. Each sample was amplified as two independent genomic DNA replicates: approximately 0.5 ug for blood and 1.5 ug for tumor or normal breast. TCRB sequencing of genomic DNA was carried out with the ImmunoSeq Intro kit according to the manufacturer's instructions. For absolute quantification, the roughly 31-cycle multiplex PCR included proprietary primers along with spike-in control sequences. Single-end 150-bp reads were used to sequence an 87-bp fragment covering the CDR3 and the flanking V and J genes. Seven samples, each with two replicates, were multiplexed per lane of an Illumina MiSeq using version 3.0 chemistry. The paper's data handling went like this. Raw data were processed by the vendor's proprietary pipeline, with both replicates merged into one result per sample. To define clonotypes, the study grouped productive rearrangements that shared the V-gene family, CDR3 amino acid sequence and J-gene segment. Clonality was computed as 1 minus the normalized Shannon entropy (Pielou evenness) of TCRB abundances. To estimate T cell density, the total number of templates was divided by the number of input cells, which was inferred from the amount of DNA input. Recon was used with default parameters to estimate total repertoire diversity and clonality. A clonotype was considered tumor-enriched if its abundance in tumor exceeded 0.1% and was at least 32-fold higher than its abundance in normal breast. TCRdb re-hosts the immuneACCESS table, in-frame sequences only. Its copies lack some clones; in the studies checked, an unresolved V gene accounts for under half of them, and the cause for the rest is not known. V, J and clone size were drawn from that table, and D and trimming were deduced from the DNA. The table for this sample lists 20,000 to 25,000 clones; 76% of them were counted only once. Together, the top ten hold about 27% of the sample.

The study profiled bulk TCR beta-chain repertoires in matched peripheral blood, tumor and adjacent normal breast tissue taken from approximately 16 patients with early-stage breast cancer. Before surgery, roughly 4.5-11 mL of whole blood was collected in EDTA tubes and processed within 2 hours. Ficoll-Paque centrifugation in SepMate-50 tubes was used to isolate peripheral blood mononuclear cells. For storage in liquid nitrogen, PBMCs were cryopreserved as aliquots of roughly 1.8 to 4.5 million cells in approximately 90% FBS with 10% DMSO. Genomic DNA was extracted with the Qiagen AllPrep DNA/RNA Mini kit. Germline trimming amounts to 3 bases on V and 7 bases on J, with 4 as the count of junction bases outside the gene matches. CDR1 and CDR2, looked up from the germline V gene, are KGHSH and LQKENI. The CDR3 covers 15 residues, taking in both the cysteine and the phenylalanine. Kept here is only the CDR3 DNA, which spans 45 bases and is read in frame from base 1.

This receptor chain uses TRBV18 and TRBJ1-5; TRBD1 aligns with 12 central bases. The receptor's source is a person in their sixties with breast cancer. Sequencing input: blood. Read as DNA, the sequence is TGTGCCAGCTCACCCGGGACAGGGGGCGTGCAGCCCCAGCATTTT. This gives the protein CASSPGTGGVQPQHF.